This record concerns one T cell receptor beta chain sequence. The target antigen is unknown. Since all of the isolated RNA was reverse transcribed, expressed TCRB transcripts were what got sequenced. Assay: immunoSEQ multiplex PCR; the TCRdb copy retains only in-frame clones and omits some. The sample has 55,000 to 85,000 clones, approximately 50% seen once. The CDR3 runs 15 residues. The trim removed 6 bases at V and 2 bases at J, leaving 3 bases unmatched. Germline CDR1 and CDR2: SNHLY and FYNNEI. This sample was taken from a study of beta chain features in type 1 diabetes. Study-level points and caveats: Among patients with Type 1 diabetes, TCRB CDR3s were moderately but significantly shorter in every one of the four CD4+ subsets.

The V call is TRBV2, the J call TRBJ2-4; the match to TRBD1 covers 11 bases. This receptor was taken from a man aged 25-40 years with type 1 diabetes. What was sequenced was central memory CD4+ T cells from blood. The CDR3 sequence: CASSGQGASKNIQYF. The CDR3 nucleotides are TGTGCCAGCAGCGGACAGGGGGCGTCCAAAAACATTCAGTACTTC.